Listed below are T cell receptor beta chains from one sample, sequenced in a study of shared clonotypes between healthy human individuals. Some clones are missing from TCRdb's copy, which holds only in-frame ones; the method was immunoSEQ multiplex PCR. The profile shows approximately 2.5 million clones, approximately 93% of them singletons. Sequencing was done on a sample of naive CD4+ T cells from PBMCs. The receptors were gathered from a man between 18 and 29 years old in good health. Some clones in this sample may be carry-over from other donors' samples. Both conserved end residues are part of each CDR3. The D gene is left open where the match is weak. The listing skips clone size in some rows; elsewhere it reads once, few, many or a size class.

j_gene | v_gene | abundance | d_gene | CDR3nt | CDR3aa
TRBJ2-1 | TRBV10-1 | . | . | TGCGCCAGCAGTGTGGAGCGGAACCCCTACAATGAGCAGTTCTTC | CASSVERNPYNEQFF
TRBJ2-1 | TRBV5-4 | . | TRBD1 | TGTGCCAGCAGCTTGGTGCAGGGGGACTACAATGAGCAGTTCTTC | CASSLVQGDYNEQFF
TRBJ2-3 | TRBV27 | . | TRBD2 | TGTGCCAGCAGTTCCCGCCCTGGGGGGGAATCGCTTAGGCCGCTCACAGATACGCAGTATTTT | CASSSRPGGESLRPLTDTQYF
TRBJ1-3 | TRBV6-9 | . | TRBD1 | TGTGCCAGCAGCCCCCCTGCCCAGGGGGCAAGGGGAAACACCATATATTTT | CASSPPAQGARGNTIYF
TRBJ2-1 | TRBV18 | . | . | TGTGCCAGCTCACCACAACTTTCGTGGTCGGGGTTCAATGAGCAGTTCTTC | CASSPQLSWSGFNEQFF
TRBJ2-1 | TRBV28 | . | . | TGTGCCAGCACCATGACCCCCCTACAACCCAATGAGCAGTTCTTC | CASTMTPLQPNEQFF
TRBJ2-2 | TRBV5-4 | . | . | TGTGCCAGCAGCTTGAACAGGGTCGTAACCGGGGAGCTGTTTTTT | CASSLNRVVTGELFF
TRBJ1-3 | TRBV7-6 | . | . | TGTGCCAGCAGCTTGGGGGGACGGGACTCTGGAAACACCATATATTTT | CASSLGGRDSGNTIYF
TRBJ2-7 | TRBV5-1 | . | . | TGCGCCAGCAGCGATCAGGGAAGGGCCTACGAGCAGTACTTC | CASSDQGRAYEQYF
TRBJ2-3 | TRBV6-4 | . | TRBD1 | TGTGCCAGCAGTGACAGGGGGCAAACAGATACGCAGTATTTT | CASSDRGQTDTQYF
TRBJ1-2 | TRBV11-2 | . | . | TGTGCCAGCAGCTTATTGGGGGCTAACTATGGCTACACCTTC | CASSLLGANYGYTF
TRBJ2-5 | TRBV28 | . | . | TGTGCCAGCAGTTTCTTTGCGAGATTACAAGAGACCCAGTACTTC | CASSFFARLQETQYF
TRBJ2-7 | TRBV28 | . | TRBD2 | TGTGCCAGCAGTTCCCGACAGACTAGCGGGAGGCTCGAGCAGTACTTC | CASSSRQTSGRLEQYF
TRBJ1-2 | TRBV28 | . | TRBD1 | TGTGCCAGCAGTTTACCCCCGGGGGCAGGGGGTATTGGCTACACCTTC | CASSLPPGAGGIGYTF
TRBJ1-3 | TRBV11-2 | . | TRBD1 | TGTGCCAGCAGCTTAGTCACAGGGGCGAGCTCTGGAAACACCATATATTTT | CASSLVTGASSGNTIYF
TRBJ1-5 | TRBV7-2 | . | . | TGTGCCAGCAGCTCCCAGGGTTATCAGCCCCAGCATTTT | CASSSQGYQPQHF
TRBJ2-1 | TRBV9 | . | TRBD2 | TGTGCCAGCAGCCCCGGGCTAGCGGAGTACAATGAGCAGTTCTTC | CASSPGLAEYNEQFF
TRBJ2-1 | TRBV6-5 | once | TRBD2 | TGTGCCAGCAGGGGCAGGCGGGAGGCCTACAATGAGCAGTTCTTC | CASRGRREAYNEQFF
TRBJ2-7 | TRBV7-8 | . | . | TGTGCCAGCAGCTCCCCCCCCAGGGGAGCTATCACCTACGAGCAGTACTTC | CASSSPPRGAITYEQYF
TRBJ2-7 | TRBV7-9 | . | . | TGTGCCAGCAGCTTAGGCGGGGCGACCTACGAGCAGTACTTC | CASSLGGATYEQYF
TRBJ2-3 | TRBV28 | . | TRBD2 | TGTGCCAGCAGTTTTGCGGGACTAGCGGTCGTAAGCACAGATACGCAGTATTTT | CASSFAGLAVVSTDTQYF
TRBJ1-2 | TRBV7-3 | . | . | TGTGCCAGCAGCTCCCGGGAACTCTATGGCTACACCTTC | CASSSRELYGYTF
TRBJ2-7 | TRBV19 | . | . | TGTGCCAGTAGTATAAGGGCGGGCGGCCCCTACGAGCAGTACTTC | CASSIRAGGPYEQYF
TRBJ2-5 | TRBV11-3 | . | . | TGTGCCAGCAGCTTAGGTCCCGGAGAGACCCAGTACTTC | CASSLGPGETQYF
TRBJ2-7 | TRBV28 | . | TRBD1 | TGTGCCAGCAGTCAAGGGACAGCTACCTACGAGCAGTACTTC | CASSQGTATYEQYF
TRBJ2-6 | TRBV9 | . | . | TGTGCCAGCAGCCCCCAGGGGGCCAACGTCCTGACTTTC | CASSPQGANVLTF
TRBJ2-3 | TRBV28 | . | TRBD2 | TGTGCCAGCAGTCTAGCGGGAGCGGCGGATACGCAGTATTTT | CASSLAGAADTQYF
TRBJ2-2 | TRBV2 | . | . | TGTGCCAGCGAGTGGGCACCGAACACCGGGGAGCTGTTTTTT | CASEWAPNTGELFF